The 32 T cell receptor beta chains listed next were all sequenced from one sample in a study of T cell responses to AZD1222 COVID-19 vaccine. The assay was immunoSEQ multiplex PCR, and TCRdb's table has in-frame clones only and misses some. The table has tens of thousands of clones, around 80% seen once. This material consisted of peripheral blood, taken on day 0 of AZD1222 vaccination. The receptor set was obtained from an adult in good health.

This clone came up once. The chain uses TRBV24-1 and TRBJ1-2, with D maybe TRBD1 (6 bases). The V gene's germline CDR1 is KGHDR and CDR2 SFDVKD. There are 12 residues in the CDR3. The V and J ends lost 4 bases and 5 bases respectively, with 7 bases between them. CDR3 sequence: CATSEGQYGYTF. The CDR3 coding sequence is TGTGCCACCAGTGAAGGACAGTATGGCTACACCTTC.

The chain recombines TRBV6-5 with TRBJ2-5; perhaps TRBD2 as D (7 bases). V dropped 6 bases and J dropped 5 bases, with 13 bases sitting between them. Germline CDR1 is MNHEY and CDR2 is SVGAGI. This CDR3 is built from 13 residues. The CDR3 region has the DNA TGTGCCAGCAGCGGGGGGCGCGGCGAGACCCAGTACTTC. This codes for CASSGGRGETQYF.

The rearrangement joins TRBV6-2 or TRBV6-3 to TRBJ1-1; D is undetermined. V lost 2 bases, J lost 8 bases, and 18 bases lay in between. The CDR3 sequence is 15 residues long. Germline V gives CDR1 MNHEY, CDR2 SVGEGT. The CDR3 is CASSYRGRPSLEAFF. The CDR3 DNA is TGTGCCAGCAGTTACCGCGGCAGGCCGAGTTTAGAAGCTTTCTTT.

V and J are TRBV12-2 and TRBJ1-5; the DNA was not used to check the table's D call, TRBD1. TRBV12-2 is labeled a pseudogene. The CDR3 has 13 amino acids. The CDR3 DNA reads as TGTGCAAGTCGCCGATACAGGGGCCAGCCCCAGCATTTT. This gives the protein CASRRYRGQPQHF.

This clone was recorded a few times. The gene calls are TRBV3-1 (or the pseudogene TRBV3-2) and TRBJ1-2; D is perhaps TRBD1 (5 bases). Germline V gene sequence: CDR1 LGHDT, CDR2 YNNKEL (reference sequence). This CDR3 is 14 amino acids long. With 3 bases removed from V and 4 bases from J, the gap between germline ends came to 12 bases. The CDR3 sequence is CASSQVWDSYGYTF. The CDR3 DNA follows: TGTGCCAGCAGCCAGGTGTGGGACTCCTATGGCTACACCTTC.

The CDR3 loop is CASSVGTLGEQFF. The CDR3 nucleotides are TGTGCCAGCAGCGTGGGGACCCTGGGGGAGCAGTTCTTC. V gene TRBV7-8 combines with J gene TRBJ2-1; D tentatively fits TRBD1 or TRBD2 (5 bases each). V lost 5 bases and J 10 bases, leaving 15 bases between the germline ends. The germline CDR1 and CDR2 sequences are SGHVS and FQNEAQ. The CDR3 totals 13 residues.

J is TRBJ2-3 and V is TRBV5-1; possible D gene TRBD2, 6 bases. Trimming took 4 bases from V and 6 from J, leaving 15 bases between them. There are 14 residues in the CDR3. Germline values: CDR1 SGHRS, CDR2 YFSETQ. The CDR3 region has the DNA TGCGCCAGCAGCCCGGGACTCCGTACGGATACGCAGTATTTT. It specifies CASSPGLRTDTQYF. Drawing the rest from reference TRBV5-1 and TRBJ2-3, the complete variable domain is KAGVTQTPRYLIKTRGQQVTLSCSPISGHRSVSWYQQTPGQGLQFLFEYFSETQRNKGNFPGRFSGRQFSNSRSEMNVSTLELGDSALYLCASSPGLRTDTQYFGPGTRLTVL.

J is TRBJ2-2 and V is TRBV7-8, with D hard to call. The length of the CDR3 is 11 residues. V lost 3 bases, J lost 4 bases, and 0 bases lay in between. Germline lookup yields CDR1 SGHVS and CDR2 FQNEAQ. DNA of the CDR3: TGTGCCAGCAGCTTCACCGGGGAGCTGTTTTTT. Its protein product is CASSFTGELFF.

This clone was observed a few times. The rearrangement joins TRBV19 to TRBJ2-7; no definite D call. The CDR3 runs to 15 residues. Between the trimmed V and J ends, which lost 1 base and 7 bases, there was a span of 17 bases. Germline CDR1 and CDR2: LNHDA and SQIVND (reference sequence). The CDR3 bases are TGTGCCAGTAGTATAGGAGGAGAGCCGGGTTTAGAGCAGTACTTC. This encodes CASSIGGEPGLEQYF.

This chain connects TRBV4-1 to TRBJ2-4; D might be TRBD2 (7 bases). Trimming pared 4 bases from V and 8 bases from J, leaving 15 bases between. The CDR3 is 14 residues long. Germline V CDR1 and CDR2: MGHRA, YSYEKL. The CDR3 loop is CASSLSGGGDIQYF. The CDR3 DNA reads TGCGCCAGCAGCCTCTCGGGGGGCGGGGACATTCAGTACTTC.

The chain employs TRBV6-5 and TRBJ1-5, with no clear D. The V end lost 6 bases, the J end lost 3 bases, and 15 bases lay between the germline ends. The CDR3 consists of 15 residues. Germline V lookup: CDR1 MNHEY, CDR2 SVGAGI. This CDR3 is CASSPVGSANQPQHF. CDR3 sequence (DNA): TGTGCCAGCAGCCCCGTAGGGTCGGCCAATCAGCCCCAGCATTTT.

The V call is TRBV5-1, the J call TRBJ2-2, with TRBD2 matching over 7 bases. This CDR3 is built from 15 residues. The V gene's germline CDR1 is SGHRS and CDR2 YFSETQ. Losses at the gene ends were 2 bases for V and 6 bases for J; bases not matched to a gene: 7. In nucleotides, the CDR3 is TGCGCCAGCAGCTTCGGGACTATAGGCCCCGGGGAGCTGTTTTTT. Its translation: CASSFGTIGPGELFF.

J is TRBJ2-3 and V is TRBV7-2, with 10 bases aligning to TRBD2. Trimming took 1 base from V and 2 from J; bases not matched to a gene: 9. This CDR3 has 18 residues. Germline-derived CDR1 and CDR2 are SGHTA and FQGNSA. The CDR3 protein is CASSLVFTSGALTDTQYF. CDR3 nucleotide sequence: TGTGCCAGCAGCTTAGTATTTACTAGCGGGGCCCTCACAGATACGCAGTATTTT.

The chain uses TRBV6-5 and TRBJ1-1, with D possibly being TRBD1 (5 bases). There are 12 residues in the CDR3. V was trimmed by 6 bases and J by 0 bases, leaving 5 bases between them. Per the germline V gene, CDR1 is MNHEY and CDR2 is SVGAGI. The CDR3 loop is CASRQVNTEAFF. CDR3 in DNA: TGTGCCAGCAGACAGGTGAACACTGAAGCTTTCTTT.

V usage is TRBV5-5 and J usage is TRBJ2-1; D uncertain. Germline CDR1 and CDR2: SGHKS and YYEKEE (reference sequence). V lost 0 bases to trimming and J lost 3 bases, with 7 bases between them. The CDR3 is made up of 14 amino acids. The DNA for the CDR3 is TGTGCCAGCAGCTTGGGGGTCAACTACAATGAGCAGTTCTTC. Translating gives CASSLGVNYNEQFF.

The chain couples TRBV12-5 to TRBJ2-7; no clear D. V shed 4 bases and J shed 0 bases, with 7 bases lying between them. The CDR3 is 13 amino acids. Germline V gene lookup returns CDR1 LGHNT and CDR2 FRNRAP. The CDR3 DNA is TGTGCTAGTGGTTATAAGGACTCCTACGAGCAGTACTTC. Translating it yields CASGYKDSYEQYF.

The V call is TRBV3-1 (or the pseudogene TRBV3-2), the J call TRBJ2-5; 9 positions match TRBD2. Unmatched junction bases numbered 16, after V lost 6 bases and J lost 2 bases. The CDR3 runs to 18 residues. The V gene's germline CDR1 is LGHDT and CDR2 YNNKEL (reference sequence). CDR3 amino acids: CASSTLGDAGGRQETQYF. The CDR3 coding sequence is TGTGCCAGCAGTACACTCGGGGACGCGGGGGGGCGGCAAGAGACCCAGTACTTC.

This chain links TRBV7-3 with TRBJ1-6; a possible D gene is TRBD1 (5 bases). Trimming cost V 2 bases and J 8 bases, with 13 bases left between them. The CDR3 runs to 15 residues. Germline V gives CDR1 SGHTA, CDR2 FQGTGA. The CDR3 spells CASSLQAGRDSPLHF. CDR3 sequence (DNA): TGTGCCAGCAGCTTACAGGCAGGGAGGGATTCACCCCTCCACTTT.

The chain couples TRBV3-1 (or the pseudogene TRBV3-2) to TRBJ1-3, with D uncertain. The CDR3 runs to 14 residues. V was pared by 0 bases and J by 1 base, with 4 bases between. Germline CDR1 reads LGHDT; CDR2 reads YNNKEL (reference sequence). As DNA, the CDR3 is TGTGCCAGCAGCCAAGATCTTTCTGGAAACACCATATATTTT. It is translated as CASSQDLSGNTIYF.

This CDR3 reads CASSGYQGFQYF. In DNA form, the CDR3 reads TGTGCCAGCAGCGGTTACCAGGGCTTCCAGTACTTC. The genes are TRBV7-2 and TRBJ2-7; possibly TRBD1 for D (5 bases). V shed 5 bases and J shed 10 bases, with 15 bases lying between them. The CDR3 has 12 amino acids. The germline V gene has CDR1 SGHTA and CDR2 FQGNSA.

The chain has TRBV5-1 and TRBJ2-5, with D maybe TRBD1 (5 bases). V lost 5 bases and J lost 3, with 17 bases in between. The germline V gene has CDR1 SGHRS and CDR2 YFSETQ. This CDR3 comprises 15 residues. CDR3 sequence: CASRWGSFAEETQYF. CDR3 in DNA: TGCGCCAGCAGGTGGGGCAGCTTCGCGGAAGAGACCCAGTACTTC.

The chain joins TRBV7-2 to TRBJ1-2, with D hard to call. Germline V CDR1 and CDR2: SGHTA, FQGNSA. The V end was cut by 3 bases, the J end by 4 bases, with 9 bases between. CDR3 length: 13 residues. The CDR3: CASSFNFLYGYTF. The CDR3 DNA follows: TGTGCCAGCAGCTTTAACTTCCTCTATGGCTACACCTTC.

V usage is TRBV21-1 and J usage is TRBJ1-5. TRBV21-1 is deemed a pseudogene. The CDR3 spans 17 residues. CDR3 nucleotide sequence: TGTGCCAGCAGCAAAGGGCAGAGAGAAAGGAGGCACCAGCCCCAGCATTTT. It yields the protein CASSKGQRERRHQPQHF.

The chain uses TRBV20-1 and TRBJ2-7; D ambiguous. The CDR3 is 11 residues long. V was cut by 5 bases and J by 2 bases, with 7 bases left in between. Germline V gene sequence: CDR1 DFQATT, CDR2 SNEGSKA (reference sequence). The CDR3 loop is CSADKTYEQYF. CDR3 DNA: TGCAGTGCTGACAAAACCTACGAGCAGTACTTC.

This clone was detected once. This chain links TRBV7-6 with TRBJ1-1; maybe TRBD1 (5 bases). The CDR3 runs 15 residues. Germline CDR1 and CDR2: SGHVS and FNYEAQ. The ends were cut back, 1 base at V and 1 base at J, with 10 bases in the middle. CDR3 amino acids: CASSLVGQGNTEAFF. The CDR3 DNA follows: TGTGCCAGCAGCTTAGTTGGCCAGGGGAACACTGAAGCTTTCTTT.

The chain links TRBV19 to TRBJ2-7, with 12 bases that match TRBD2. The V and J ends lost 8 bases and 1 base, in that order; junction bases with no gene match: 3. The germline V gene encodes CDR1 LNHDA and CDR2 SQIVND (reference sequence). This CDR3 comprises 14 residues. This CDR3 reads CASQTSGGSYEQYF. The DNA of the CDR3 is TGTGCCAGTCAAACTAGCGGGGGGTCCTACGAGCAGTACTTC. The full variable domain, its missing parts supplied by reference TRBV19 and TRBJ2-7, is DGGITQSPKYLFRKEGQNVTLSCEQNLNHDAMYWYRQDPGQGLRLIYYSQIVNDFQKGDIAEGYSVSREKKESFPLTVTSAQKNPTAFYLCASQTSGGSYEQYFGPGTRLTVT.

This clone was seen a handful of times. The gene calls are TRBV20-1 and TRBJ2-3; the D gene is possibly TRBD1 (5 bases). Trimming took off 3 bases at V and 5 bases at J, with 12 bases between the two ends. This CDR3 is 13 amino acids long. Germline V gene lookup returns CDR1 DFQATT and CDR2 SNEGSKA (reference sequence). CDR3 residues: CSASKTVQDTQYF. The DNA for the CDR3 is TGCAGTGCTAGTAAGACAGTACAAGATACGCAGTATTTT.

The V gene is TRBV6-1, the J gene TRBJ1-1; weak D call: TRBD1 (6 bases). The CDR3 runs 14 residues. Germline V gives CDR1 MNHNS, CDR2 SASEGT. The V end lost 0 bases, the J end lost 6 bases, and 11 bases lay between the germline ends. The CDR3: CASSEAGGRAEAFF. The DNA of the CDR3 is TGTGCCAGCAGTGAAGCAGGGGGTCGTGCTGAAGCTTTCTTT.

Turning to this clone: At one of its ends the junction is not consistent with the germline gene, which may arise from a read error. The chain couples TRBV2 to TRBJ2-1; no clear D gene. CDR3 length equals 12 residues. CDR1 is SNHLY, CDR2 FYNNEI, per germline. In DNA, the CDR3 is TGTGCCAGCAGAGAAGGGTACAATGAGCAGTTCTTC. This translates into CASREGYNEQFF.

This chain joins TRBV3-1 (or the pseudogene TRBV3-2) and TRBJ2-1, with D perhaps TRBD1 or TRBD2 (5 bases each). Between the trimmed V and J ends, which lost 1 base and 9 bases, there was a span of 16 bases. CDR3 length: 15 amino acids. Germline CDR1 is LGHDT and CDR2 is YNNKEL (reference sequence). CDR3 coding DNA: TGTGCCAGCAGCCAAGGAGCTGGGACGTCTACTGAGCAGTTCTTC. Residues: CASSQGAGTSTEQFF.

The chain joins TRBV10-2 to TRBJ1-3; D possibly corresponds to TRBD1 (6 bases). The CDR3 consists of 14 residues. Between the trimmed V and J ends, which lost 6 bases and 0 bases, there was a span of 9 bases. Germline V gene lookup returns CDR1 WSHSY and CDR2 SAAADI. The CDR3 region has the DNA TGCGCCAGCAGAACAGGGAGCTCTGGAAACACCATATATTTT. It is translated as CASRTGSSGNTIYF.

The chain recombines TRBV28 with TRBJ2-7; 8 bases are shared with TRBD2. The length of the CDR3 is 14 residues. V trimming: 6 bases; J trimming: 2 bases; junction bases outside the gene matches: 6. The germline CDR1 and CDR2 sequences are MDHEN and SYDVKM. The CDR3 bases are TGTGCCAGCAGCCCCGGGGGGGAGACCTACGAGCAGTACTTC. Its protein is CASSPGGETYEQYF.